The clone carrying this TCR beta chain was seen once. Method: immunoSEQ multiplex PCR; TCRdb's copy keeps in-frame clones and lacks some. The data show about 22,000 clones, approximately 86% seen once. The data are from a study of OX40 agonist ivuxolimab in advanced cancers. CDR3 length: 14 amino acids. The germline V and J ends were trimmed by 8 bases and 3 bases, with 14 bases remaining between them. In germline, CDR1 is MNHNS, CDR2 SASEGT. V is TRBV6-1 and J is TRBJ1-5, with a weak D call TRBD1 (6 bases). Specimen: CD4+ or CD8+ T cells sorted from blood, collected in a trial of the OX40 agonist ivuxolimab. The source is an adult with an advanced solid tumor such as melanoma, head and neck, liver or kidney cancer. The CDR3 protein is CASQGRSYNQPQHF. CDR3 in DNA: TGTGCCAGCCAGGGGAGAAGCTACAATCAGCCCCAGCATTTT.